This T cell receptor beta chain was observed in a study of metastatic and nonmetastatic thyroid tumors. Study-wide results and caveats: Across blood and tumor, TCR beta diversity in malignant thyroid tumors was reportedly significantly higher than in benign nodules.

TCRdb re-called the PCR reads via MiXCR. The repertoire holds 37,000 or so clones, with around 17% as singletons. The CDR3 consists of 15 residues. Germline CDR1 and CDR2: LGHNA and YNFKEQ. V trimming: 4 bases; J trimming: 1 base; junction bases outside the gene matches: 3. Patients had received no treatment of any kind before thyroid surgery. This clone was recorded at least ten times. Its antigen is undetermined. Sequencing input: blood. The chain is built from TRBV4-2 and TRBJ2-7, with 11 positions matching TRBD2. This TCR came from a female donor with papillary thyroid cancer or a benign thyroid nodule (not recorded which). Some clones in this sample may be carry-over from other donors' samples. The CDR3 DNA follows: TGTGCCAGCAGCCGTGGACTAGCGGGTTCCTACGAGCAGTACTTC. It codes for CASSRGLAGSYEQYF.